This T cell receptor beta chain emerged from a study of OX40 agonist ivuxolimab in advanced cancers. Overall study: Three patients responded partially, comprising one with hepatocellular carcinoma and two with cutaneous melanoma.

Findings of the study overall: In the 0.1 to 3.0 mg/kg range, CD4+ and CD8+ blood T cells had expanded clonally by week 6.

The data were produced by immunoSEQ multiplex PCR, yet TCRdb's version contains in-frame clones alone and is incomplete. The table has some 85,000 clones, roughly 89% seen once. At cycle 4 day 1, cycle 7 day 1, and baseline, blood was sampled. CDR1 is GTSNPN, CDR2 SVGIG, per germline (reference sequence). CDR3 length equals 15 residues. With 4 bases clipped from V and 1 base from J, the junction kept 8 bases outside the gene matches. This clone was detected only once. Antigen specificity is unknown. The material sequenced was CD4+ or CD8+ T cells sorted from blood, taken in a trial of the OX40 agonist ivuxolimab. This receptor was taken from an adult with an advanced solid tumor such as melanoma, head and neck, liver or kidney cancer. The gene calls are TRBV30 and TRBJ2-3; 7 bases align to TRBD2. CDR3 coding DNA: TGTGCCTGGACTTACCTAGCGGAGCGCACAGATACGCAGTATTTT. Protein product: CAWTYLAERTDTQYF. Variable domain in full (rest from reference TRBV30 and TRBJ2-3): SQTIHQWPATLVQPVGSPLSLECTVEGTSNPNLYWYRQAAGRGLQLLFYSVGIGQISSEVPQNLSASRPQDRQFILSSKKLLLSDSGFYLCAWTYLAERTDTQYFGPGTRLTVL.